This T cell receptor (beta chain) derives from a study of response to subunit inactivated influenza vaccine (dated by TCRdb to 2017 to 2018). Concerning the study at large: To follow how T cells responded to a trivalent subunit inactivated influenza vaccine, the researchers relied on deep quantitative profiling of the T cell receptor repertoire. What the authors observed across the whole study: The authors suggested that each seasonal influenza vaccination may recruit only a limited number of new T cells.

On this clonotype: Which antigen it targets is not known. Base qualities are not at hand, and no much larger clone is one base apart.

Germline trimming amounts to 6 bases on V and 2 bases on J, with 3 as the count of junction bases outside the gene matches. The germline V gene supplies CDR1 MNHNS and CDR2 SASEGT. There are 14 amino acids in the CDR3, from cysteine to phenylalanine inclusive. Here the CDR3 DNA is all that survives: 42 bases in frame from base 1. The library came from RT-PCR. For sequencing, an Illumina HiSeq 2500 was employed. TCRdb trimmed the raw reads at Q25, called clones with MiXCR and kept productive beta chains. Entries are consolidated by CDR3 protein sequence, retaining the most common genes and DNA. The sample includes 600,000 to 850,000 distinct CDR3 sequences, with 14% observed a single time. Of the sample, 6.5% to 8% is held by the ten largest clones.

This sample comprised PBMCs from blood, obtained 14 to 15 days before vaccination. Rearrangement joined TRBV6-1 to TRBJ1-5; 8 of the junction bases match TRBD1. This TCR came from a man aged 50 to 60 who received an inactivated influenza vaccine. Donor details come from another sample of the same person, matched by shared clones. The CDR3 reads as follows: CASRQGVGNQPQHF. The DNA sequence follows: TGTGCCAGCAGACAGGGGGTCGGCAATCAGCCCCAGCATTTT.